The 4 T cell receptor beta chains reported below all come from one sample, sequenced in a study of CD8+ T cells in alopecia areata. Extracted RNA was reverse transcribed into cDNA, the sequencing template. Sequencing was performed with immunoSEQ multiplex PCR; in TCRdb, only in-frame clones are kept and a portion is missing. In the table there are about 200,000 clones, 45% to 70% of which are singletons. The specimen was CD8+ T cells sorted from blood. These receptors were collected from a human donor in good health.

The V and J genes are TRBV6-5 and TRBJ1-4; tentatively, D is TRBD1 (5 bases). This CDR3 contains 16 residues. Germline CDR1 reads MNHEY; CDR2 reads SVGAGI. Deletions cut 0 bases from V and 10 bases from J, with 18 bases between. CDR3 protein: CASSYSRLTTGGKLFF. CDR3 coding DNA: TGTGCCAGCAGTTACTCTCGGCTTACTACAGGCGGAAAACTGTTTTTT.

Here the CDR3 DNA reads TGTGCCAGTAGTGTGACTAGCGGGGGGGCCGGGGATACGCAGTATTTT. Amino acids: CASSVTSGGAGDTQYF. This chain connects TRBV19 to TRBJ2-3; the match to TRBD2 covers 14 bases. Unmatched junction bases numbered 7, after V lost 5 bases and J lost 6 bases. Per germline, CDR1 LNHDA and CDR2 SQIVND (reference sequence). The CDR3 is 16 amino acids.

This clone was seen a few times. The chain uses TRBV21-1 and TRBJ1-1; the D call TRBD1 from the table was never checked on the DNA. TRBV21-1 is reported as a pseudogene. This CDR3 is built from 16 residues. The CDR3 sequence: CASSKRQGPMNTEAFF. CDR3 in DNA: TGTGCCAGCAGCAAAAGACAGGGGCCCATGAACACTGAAGCTTTCTTT.

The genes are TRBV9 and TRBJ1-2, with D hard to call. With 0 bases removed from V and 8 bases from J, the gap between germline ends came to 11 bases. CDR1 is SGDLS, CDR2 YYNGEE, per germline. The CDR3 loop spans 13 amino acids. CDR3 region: CASSVGGRSGYTF. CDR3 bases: TGTGCCAGCAGCGTAGGGGGTCGGAGCGGCTACACCTTC.